This T cell receptor beta chain was sequenced during a study of cytomegalovirus exposure and HLA in healthy donors. General study results and limits: With later analysis, a missense DCLRE1C variant became linked to TCR beta V- and J-gene trimming.

A note on this clone: No antigen is known for it.

PCR was performed using 60 Vbeta and 13 Jbeta primers. Only in-frame clones appear in the TCRdb table, and some are missing; sequencing was by immunoSEQ multiplex PCR. The sample lists about 190,000 clones, 70% to 75% occurring once. V dropped 2 bases and J dropped 6 bases, with 13 bases sitting between them. CDR3 length equals 15 residues. CDR1 is MNHNY and CDR2 is SVGAGI in the germline V gene (reference sequence). The V call is TRBV6-6, the J call TRBJ2-2, with D tentatively TRBD2 (5 bases). Sequenced input: PBMCs. This receptor was identified in a woman between 25 and 40 years old in good health and CMV-seropositive. The CDR3: CASSYVGESPGELFF. The CDR3, as DNA: TGTGCCAGCAGTTACGTGGGAGAAAGTCCCGGGGAGCTGTTTTTT.